The next 8 T cell receptor beta chains were all read from a single sample in a study of T cell changes during pregnancy in multiple sclerosis. Generated by immunoSEQ multiplex PCR, the TCRdb table keeps only in-frame clones and is missing some. The sample contains more than 60,000 clones, 91% of which appear only once. The sample consisted of CD4+ T cells from peripheral blood mononuclear cells, taken in the third trimester of pregnancy. The receptors come from a female donor in good health, enrolled as a control in a pregnancy study.

The chain links TRBV18 to TRBJ1-3; 7 bases align to TRBD1. The length of the CDR3 is 17 residues. The V and J ends lost 3 bases and 0 bases, in that order; junction bases with no gene match: 8. Germline V CDR1 and CDR2: KGHSH, LQKENI. CDR3 amino acids: CASSPRGQSGSGNTIYF. As DNA, the CDR3 is TGTGCCAGCTCACCTAGGGGACAGTCCGGCTCTGGAAACACCATATATTTT. The complete variable domain, with remaining parts taken from reference TRBV18 and TRBJ1-3, reads NAGVMQNPRHLVRRRGQEARLRCSPMKGHSHVYWYRQLPEEGLKFMVYLQKENIIDESGMPKERFSAEFPKEGPSILRIQQVVRGDSAAYFCASSPRGQSGSGNTIYFGEGSWLTVV.

The gene calls are TRBV7-2 and TRBJ2-3, with TRBD1 identical over 10 bases. Unmatched junction bases numbered 7, after V lost 5 bases and J lost 5 bases. CDR3 length equals 15 residues. Germline V CDR1 and CDR2: SGHTA, FQGNSA. CDR3 sequence: CASSPGQGYVDTQYF. The CDR3 DNA sequence: TGTGCCAGCAGCCCGGGACAGGGGTACGTAGATACGCAGTATTTT.

The chain joins TRBV15 to TRBJ2-7; D is perhaps TRBD2 (6 bases). This CDR3 contains 16 residues. CDR1 is LNHNV and CDR2 is YYDKDF in the germline V gene (reference sequence). Trimming left V 5 bases short and J 6 bases short, with 23 bases between. CDR3 amino acids: CATSGGGLPGRGEQYF. CDR3 in DNA: TGTGCCACCAGCGGAGGAGGACTACCGGGAAGAGGCGAGCAGTACTTC.

The chain carries TRBV6-5 and TRBJ2-2; D remains unclear. Deletions cut 2 bases from V and 6 bases from J, with 4 bases between. Germline-derived CDR1 and CDR2 are MNHEY and SVGAGI. The CDR3 has 12 amino acids. CDR3 nucleotide sequence: TGTGCCAGCAGTTACGGCCCCGGGGAGCTGTTTTTT. Translated: CASSYGPGELFF.

V gene TRBV19 combines with J gene TRBJ2-5; 8 positions agree with TRBD2. The CDR3 sequence is 13 residues long. V shed 6 bases, J shed 5 bases, and the junction held 5 bases outside the gene matches. Germline CDR1 and CDR2: LNHDA and SQIVND (reference sequence). CDR3 bases: TGTGCCAGTAGACCAGCGGGGGTGGAGACCCAGTACTTC. Translated, it gives CASRPAGVETQYF.

The genes are TRBV19 and TRBJ1-1, with 8 bases lining up with TRBD1. V was clipped by 4 bases and J by 5 bases; unmatched bases: 3. The CDR3 runs 13 residues. The V gene's germline CDR1 is LNHDA and CDR2 SQIVND (reference sequence). CDR3 loop: CASSTGGGTEAFF. DNA for the CDR3: TGTGCCAGTAGTACAGGGGGCGGGACTGAAGCTTTCTTT.

The chain couples TRBV19 to TRBJ1-1, with a tentative D call TRBD1 (5 bases). Trimming removed 4 bases from V and 1 base from J, with 10 bases in between. CDR3 length: 14 amino acids. Germline CDR1 reads LNHDA; CDR2 reads SQIVND (reference sequence). This CDR3 reads CASSTGLTNTEAFF. In DNA form, the CDR3 reads TGTGCCAGTAGTACGGGACTGACGAACACTGAAGCTTTCTTT.

This sequence joins TRBV7-9 and TRBJ2-5; TRBD2 agrees at 7 bases. Trimming cost V 5 bases and J 2 bases; bases outside gene matches: 5. The CDR3 loop spans 14 amino acids. CDR1 is SEHNR, CDR2 FQNEAQ, per germline (reference sequence). CDR3 nucleotides: TGTGCCAGCAGCCTGCTACTAGCGCAAGAGACCCAGTACTTC. Protein: CASSLLLAQETQYF.